This note documents a single T cell receptor (beta chain) sequence. What antigen it recognizes has not been identified. There are no base qualities to consult, and no much larger clone falls within one base. This sample stems from a study of Ad26.COV2.S vaccination and SARS-CoV-2 variants (dated by TCRdb to the early 2020s). In the study overall: Vaccine-arm donors came from COV1001, a multicentre, randomized, double-blind, placebo-controlled phase I-IIa trial of Ad26.COV2.S in healthy adults. Sequencing of the TCRbeta repertoire served to evaluate the specificity and breadth of SARS-CoV-2-reactive T cell receptors following Ad26.COV2.S vaccination. The TCR-sequenced set comprised roughly 30 samples: some 19 Ad26.COV2.S vaccine recipients, 5 placebo recipients and 8 SARS-CoV-2 convalescent individuals. Participants in the trial were split at random into five groups of five each, receiving low-dose or high-dose Ad26.COV2.S once or twice, or else placebo on both occasions. Dosing of Ad26.COV2.S was intramuscular, at either 5x10^10 or 1x10^11 viral particles, delivered as one shot or as two shots spaced 56 days apart. Throughout the experiments and outcome assessment, investigators stayed blinded to trial group allocation.

According to the study, the label for this sample's treatment or condition signals: 15 to 20 received Ad26.COV2.S at low or high dose, single or two shots; several received placebo; per-sample allocation not given. Repertoires of vaccine and placebo recipients were sequenced from samples taken on day 63 after the first injection. Cohort 1b enrolled fewer than 30 adults aged 18-55 years at a single site in Boston, USA, between 29 July and 7 August 2020. Ad26.COV2.S was a replication-incompetent adenovirus type 26 vector that expressed a prefusion-stabilized SARS-CoV-2 spike protein derived from the original Wuhan strain. The study at large found these results: Substantial breadth of spike-specific CD8+ and CD4+ T cell responses was reported after vaccination. Comparable non-spike TCR breadth was observed between vaccine and placebo recipients, consistent with only spike being contained in the vaccine. Spike-specific TCR breadth was higher in Ad26.COV2.S recipients than in placebo recipients (P = 0.0014). Comparing responses between vaccine doses or regimens was not something the study was powered to do. The authors noted that total T cell responses may have been underestimated by the TCR breadth and depth analyses.

TCRbeta CDR3 regions were sequenced with the immunoSEQ Assay. After extraction, genomic DNA underwent amplification by bias-controlled multiplex PCR, followed by high-throughput sequencing. The paper's data handling went like this. To quantify the absolute abundance of each unique TCRbeta CDR3 region, sequences were collapsed and filtered. T cell fraction was estimated by normalization of TCRbeta template counts to usable DNA, with usable DNA being measured through amplification of reference genes present in all nucleated cells. Repertoire TCRs were annotated as SARS-CoV-2-specific by exact matching of V gene, CDR3 amino acid sequence and J gene to a known reactive TCR set. The reference SARS-CoV-2 TCR set came from MIRA and was filtered for enrichment in COVID-19-positive ImmuneCODE repertoires, removing public or cross-reactive TCRs. Drawing on the MIRA antigens, annotated TCRs were analysed further at the level of specific ORF or position within ORF. Breadth was defined as annotated unique rearrangements over total unique productive rearrangements; depth was the summed frequency of those rearrangements. TCR breadth was compared between groups using two-sided Wilcoxon rank-sum tests. TCRdb limited this immuneACCESS table to in-frame rearrangements with V and J called. A share of clones is missing; checked studies link under half to unresolved V genes, and the rest is unexplained. The DNA was the basis for D and trimming; V, J and clone size are from that table. The table for this sample lists some 320,000 clones; about 85% of them were counted only once. The ten biggest clones cover 2% to 2.5% of the sample.

The germline V gene yields SGDLS for CDR1 and YYNGEE for CDR2. The germline ends are 4 bases apart after V is trimmed by 0 bases and J by 0 bases. Measured from the cysteine to the phenylalanine, the CDR3 is 14 residues long. The sequence is cut down to CDR3 DNA, 42 bases in frame from base 1. The sample was peripheral blood, taken in a trial of Ad26.COV2.S vaccine versus placebo. This clonotype was obtained from a person between 18 and 60 years old who received the Ad26.COV2.S COVID-19 vaccine or a placebo. The chain employs TRBV9 and TRBJ1-3; the D gene is not confidently resolved. The nucleotide sequence reads as follows: TGTGCCAGCAGCGTAGCTTACTCTGGAAACACCATATATTTT. Translated, this gives CASSVAYSGNTIYF.